This T cell receptor beta chain came from a study of T-cell reconstitution after alpha-beta-depleted transplantation in children. Preparation of the TCRbeta library involved a method that used unique molecular identifiers. From the PCR reads, TCRdb called clonotypes with MiXCR, one entry per CDR3 protein. Of about 420,000 distinct CDR3 sequences listed, about 16% are singletons. A remark on this clonotype: Its antigen is currently unknown.

The study, taken as a whole, reports: Approximately two months post-transplant, alpha-beta T cells reportedly originated from several hundred expanded graft clones. Diversity and T-cell counts at one year after transplant derived mostly from new T cells.

This CDR3 comprises 19 residues. V lost 3 bases, J lost 1 base, and 15 bases stayed unmatched. Germline CDR1 reads MGHDK; CDR2 reads SYGVNS. Source: PBMCs, mostly from graft donor cells, taken 360 days after TCRalphabeta/CD19-depleted stem cell transplant. The V gene is TRBV25-1, the J gene TRBJ2-3, with TRBD2 identical over 8 bases. The receptor's source is a boy less than two years old who had a stem cell transplant for Wiskott-Aldrich syndrome, so the T cells may come from the graft donor. The CDR3 loop reads CASSDANGRGTKGTDTQYF. The CDR3, as DNA: TGTGCCAGCAGTGATGCTAACGGGAGGGGTACTAAGGGCACAGATACGCAGTATTTT.